This T cell receptor beta chain was sequenced in a study of PD-1 blockade in classical Hodgkin lymphoma. Time point reported: cycle 4 day 1 (C4D1), after five to seven weeks of nivolumab. Each and every patient relapsed after autologous stem cell transplantation, and patients got differing brentuximab vedotin exposure. Responses achieved at best were complete response, partial response or progressive disease. Repertoires were generated with immunoSEQ multiplex PCR, while TCRdb's copy carries only in-frame clones and drops some. The repertoire has approximately 52,000 clones, approximately 86% of them found once; the top ten carry roughly 7.1%. Germline-derived CDR1 and CDR2 are MNHNS and SASEGT. The germline V and J ends were trimmed by 4 bases and 1 base, with 7 bases remaining between them. The CDR3 runs to 13 residues.

This sequence joins TRBV6-1 and TRBJ1-2; no firm D call. The TCR comes from a human donor with classical Hodgkin lymphoma. The sample here was peripheral blood mononuclear cells (PBMCs), taken before the fourth cycle of nivolumab. The CDR3 here is CASSVAVNYGYTF. The CDR3 nucleotides are TGTGCCAGCAGTGTTGCAGTTAACTATGGCTACACCTTC.